This entry describes one T cell receptor (beta chain). This clone appeared a few times. Its cognate antigen has yet to be identified. No base-level quality is on record; no much larger clone is a single base apart. This sample is part of a study of cutaneous CD30+ T cell lymphoproliferative disorder and hepatitis E (dated by TCRdb to about 2018). Reading from cysteine to phenylalanine, the CDR3 counts 14 amino acids. The read is trimmed to its CDR3 DNA, 42 bases read in frame from base 1. Cut back by 3 bases and 8 bases, the V and J ends lie 17 bases apart. The germline V gene specifies SQVTM as CDR1 and ANQGSEA as CDR2. The library was obtained by the immunoSEQ multiplex PCR assay. TCRdb re-hosts the immuneACCESS table, in-frame sequences only. Its copies lack some clones; in the studies checked, an unresolved V gene accounts for under half of them, and the cause for the rest is not known. This sample has fewer than 8,000 clones in its table, and about three quarters of those were observed once. The top ten constitute more than 0.95% of the sample.

Sequenced: blood. This clonotype was sampled from a human donor with a cutaneous T cell lymphoproliferative disorder associated with hepatitis E virus. The V and J genes are TRBV29-1 and TRBJ2-1, and possibly TRBD2, on 5 matching bases. At the DNA level, the sequence is TGCAGCGTTGAGCGTGGGAGTATCCGCGATGAGCAGTTCTTC. This sequence encodes CSVERGSIRDEQFF.